The rows below give T cell receptor beta chains drawn from one sample of a study of T cells in Graves' hyperthyroidism and ophthalmopathy. TCRdb re-called the multiplex PCR reads through MiXCR, storing one row per CDR3 protein. Among about 130,000 distinct CDR3 sequences listed, approximately 24% were seen once. The sequenced sample was blood. These receptor sequences come from a woman between 45 and 60 years old with Graves' hyperthyroidism that later progressed to Graves' ophthalmopathy. Both conserved end residues are part of each CDR3. D genes are given only for firm matches. The size entry is marked missing in some rows and otherwise reads once, few, many or a size class.

v_call: TRBV4-1; d_call: NA; clone_size: few; j_call: TRBJ1-3; cdr3_aa: CASSKEGFSGNTIYF; cdr3_nt: TGCGCCAGCAGCAAAGAGGGATTCTCTGGAAACACCATATATTTT
v_call: TRBV20-1; d_call: TRBD1; clone_size: many; j_call: TRBJ2-3; cdr3_aa: CSAIPFEGAADTQYF; cdr3_nt: TGCAGTGCTATCCCCTTCGAGGGGGCCGCAGATACGCAGTATTTT
v_call: TRBV7-8; d_call: NA; clone_size: NA; j_call: TRBJ1-2; cdr3_aa: CASSVGREYGYTF; cdr3_nt: TGTGCCAGCAGCGTAGGACGCGAATATGGCTACACCTTC
v_call: TRBV5-1; d_call: TRBD1; clone_size: NA; j_call: TRBJ1-2; cdr3_aa: CASSLVPGTASGYTF; cdr3_nt: TGCGCCAGCAGCTTGGTACCCGGGACAGCGTCTGGCTACACCTTC
v_call: TRBV3-1; d_call: NA; clone_size: NA; j_call: TRBJ1-2; cdr3_aa: CASSQIPGYYGYTF; cdr3_nt: TGTGCCAGCAGCCAAATTCCAGGGTACTATGGCTACACCTTC
v_call: TRBV27; d_call: NA; clone_size: many; j_call: TRBJ2-1; cdr3_aa: CASSSPTRWHEQFF; cdr3_nt: TGTGCCAGCAGTTCCCCGACCCGTTGGCATGAGCAGTTCTTC
v_call: TRBV28; d_call: NA; clone_size: many; j_call: TRBJ2-7; cdr3_aa: CASSFTYYEQYF; cdr3_nt: TGTGCCAGCAGTTTTACGTACTACGAGCAGTACTTC
v_call: TRBV3-1; d_call: TRBD1; clone_size: many; j_call: TRBJ1-2; cdr3_aa: CASSQASGQGNYGYTF; cdr3_nt: TGTGCCAGCAGCCAGGCCTCGGGACAGGGGAACTATGGCTACACCTTC
v_call: TRBV4-1; d_call: TRBD2; clone_size: few; j_call: TRBJ2-1; cdr3_aa: CASSQGLAGGSYHNEQFF; cdr3_nt: TGCGCCAGCAGCCAGGGACTAGCGGGAGGGAGCTATCACAATGAGCAGTTCTTC
v_call: TRBV3-1; d_call: NA; clone_size: many; j_call: TRBJ2-7; cdr3_aa: CASSQAGRAYEQYF; cdr3_nt: TGTGCCAGCAGCCAAGCCGGACGAGCCTACGAGCAGTACTTC
v_call: TRBV7-9; d_call: NA; clone_size: many; j_call: TRBJ2-7; cdr3_aa: CASSFGDRQYEQYF; cdr3_nt: TGTGCCAGCAGCTTCGGCGACAGACAGTACGAGCAGTACTTC
v_call: TRBV6-1; d_call: NA; clone_size: many; j_call: TRBJ1-2; cdr3_aa: CASVFRNGYTF; cdr3_nt: TGTGCCAGCGTGTTCAGAAATGGCTACACCTTC
v_call: TRBV3-1; d_call: NA; clone_size: many; j_call: TRBJ1-2; cdr3_aa: CASSQDVRNYGYTF; cdr3_nt: TGTGCCAGCAGCCAAGATGTCAGGAACTATGGCTACACCTTC
v_call: TRBV5-1; d_call: TRBD2; clone_size: many; j_call: TRBJ2-7; cdr3_aa: CASSLKAGGTYEQYF; cdr3_nt: TGCGCCAGCAGCTTGAAAGCGGGAGGGACCTACGAGCAGTACTTC
v_call: TRBV20-1; d_call: NA; clone_size: few; j_call: TRBJ1-3; cdr3_aa: CSARNSGAKGNTIYF; cdr3_nt: TGCAGTGCTAGGAACTCCGGGGCGAAAGGAAACACCATATATTTT
v_call: TRBV11-2; d_call: TRBD2; clone_size: many; j_call: TRBJ2-7; cdr3_aa: CASSLFGSGSLYEQYF; cdr3_nt: TGTGCCAGCAGCTTATTCGGTAGCGGGAGCCTCTACGAGCAGTACTTC